This T cell receptor (beta chain) is from a study of T cell changes during pregnancy in multiple sclerosis. Sequencing used immunoSEQ multiplex PCR; TCRdb keeps in-frame clones, though not all of them. The sample includes around 74,000 clones, approximately 86% of them seen just once. The germline V gene encodes CDR1 SGHAT and CDR2 FQNNGV. The CDR3 contains 12 residues. The V and J ends lost 6 bases and 4 bases respectively, with 7 bases between them. The V and J genes are TRBV11-2 and TRBJ2-1; possible D gene TRBD2, 6 bases. This specimen consisted of peripheral blood, obtained before pregnancy. The clonotype comes from a female donor with multiple sclerosis, enrolled in a pregnancy study. CDR3: CASRGLYNEQFF. The CDR3 coding sequence is TGTGCCAGCAGGGGACTGTACAATGAGCAGTTCTTC.